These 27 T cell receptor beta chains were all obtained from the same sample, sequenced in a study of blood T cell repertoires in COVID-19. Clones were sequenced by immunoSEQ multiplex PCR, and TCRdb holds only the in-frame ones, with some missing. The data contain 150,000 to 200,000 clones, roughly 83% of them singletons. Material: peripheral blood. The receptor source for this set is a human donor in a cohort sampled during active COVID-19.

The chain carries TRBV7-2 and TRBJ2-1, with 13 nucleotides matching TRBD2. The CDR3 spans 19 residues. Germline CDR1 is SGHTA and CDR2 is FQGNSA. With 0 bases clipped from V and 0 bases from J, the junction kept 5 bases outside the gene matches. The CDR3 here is CASSLALAGGASSYNEQFF. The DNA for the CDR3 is TGTGCCAGCAGCTTAGCACTAGCGGGGGGGGCGAGCTCCTACAATGAGCAGTTCTTC.

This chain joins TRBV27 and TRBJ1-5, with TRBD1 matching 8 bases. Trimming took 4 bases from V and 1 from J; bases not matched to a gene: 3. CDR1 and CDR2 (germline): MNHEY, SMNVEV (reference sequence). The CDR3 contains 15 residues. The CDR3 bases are TGTGCCAGCAGTTGGTCAGGGGGCAGCAATCAGCCCCAGCATTTT. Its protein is CASSWSGGSNQPQHF.

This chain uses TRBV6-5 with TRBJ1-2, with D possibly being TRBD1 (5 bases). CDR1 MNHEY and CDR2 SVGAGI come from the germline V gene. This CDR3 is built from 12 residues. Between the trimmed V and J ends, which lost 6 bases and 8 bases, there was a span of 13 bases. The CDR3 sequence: CASSSGFEGYTF. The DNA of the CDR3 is TGTGCCAGCAGCTCAGGGTTCGAGGGCTACACCTTC.

The CDR3 loop reads CATSDPGTGNRNEQFF. In DNA form, the CDR3 reads TGTGCCACCAGTGACCCCGGGACAGGGAATCGAAATGAGCAGTTCTTC. The chain uses TRBV24-1 and TRBJ2-1; 9 nucleotides agree with TRBD1. Germline V gives CDR1 KGHDR, CDR2 SFDVKD. Trimming at V came to 4 bases and at J to 7 bases, leaving 10 bases not matched to a gene. The length of the CDR3 is 16 residues.

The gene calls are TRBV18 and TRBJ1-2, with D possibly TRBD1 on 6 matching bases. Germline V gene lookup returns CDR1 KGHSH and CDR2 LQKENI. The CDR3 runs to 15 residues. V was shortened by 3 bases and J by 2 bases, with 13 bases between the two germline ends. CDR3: CASSPNREGNYGYTF. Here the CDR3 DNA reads TGTGCCAGCTCACCTAACAGGGAGGGCAACTATGGCTACACCTTC.

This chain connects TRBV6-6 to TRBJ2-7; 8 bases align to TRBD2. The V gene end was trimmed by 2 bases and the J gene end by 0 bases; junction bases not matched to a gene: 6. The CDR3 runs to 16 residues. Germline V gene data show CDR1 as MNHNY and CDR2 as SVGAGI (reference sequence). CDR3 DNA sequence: TGTGCCAGCAGTTACCCCGCTGGGACTAGCTCCTACGAGCAGTACTTC. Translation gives CASSYPAGTSSYEQYF.

CDR3 residues: CASFRVPNSPLHF. CDR3 in DNA: TGTGCCAGCTTCCGGGTCCCCAATTCACCCCTCCACTTT. The genes are TRBV28 and TRBJ1-6; D gene ambiguous. Germline CDR1 is MDHEN and CDR2 is SYDVKM. The CDR3 covers 13 residues. Between the trimmed V and J ends, which lost 8 bases and 7 bases, there was a span of 12 bases.

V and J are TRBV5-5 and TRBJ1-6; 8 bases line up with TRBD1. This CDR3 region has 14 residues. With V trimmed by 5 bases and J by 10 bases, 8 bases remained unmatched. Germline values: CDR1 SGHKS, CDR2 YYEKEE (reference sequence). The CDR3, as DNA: TGTGCCAGCAGTCACGGACAGGGAGGCTCACCCCTCCACTTT. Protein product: CASSHGQGGSPLHF.

The CDR3 bases are TGTGCCAGTAGTATAAGGCGGACTACCGTTAATGAGCAGTTCTTC. It codes for CASSIRRTTVNEQFF. The genes are TRBV19 and TRBJ2-1; tentative D call: TRBD2 (6 bases). Trimming shortened V by 2 bases and J by 7 bases, and 15 bases separated the two germline ends. The CDR3 spans 15 residues. Germline CDR1 LNHDA, CDR2 SQIVND (reference sequence). The whole variable domain, remainder taken from reference TRBV19 and TRBJ2-1, is DGGITQSPKYLFRKEGQNVTLSCEQNLNHDAMYWYRQDPGQGLRLIYYSQIVNDFQKGDIAEGYSVSREKKESFPLTVTSAQKNPTAFYLCASSIRRTTVNEQFFGPGTRLTVL.

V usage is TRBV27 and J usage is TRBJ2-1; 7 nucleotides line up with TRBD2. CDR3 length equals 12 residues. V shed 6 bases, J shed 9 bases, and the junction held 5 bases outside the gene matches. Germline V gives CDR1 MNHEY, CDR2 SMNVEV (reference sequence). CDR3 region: CASSPSGIEQFF. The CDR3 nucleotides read TGTGCCAGCAGCCCCAGCGGGATTGAGCAGTTCTTC.

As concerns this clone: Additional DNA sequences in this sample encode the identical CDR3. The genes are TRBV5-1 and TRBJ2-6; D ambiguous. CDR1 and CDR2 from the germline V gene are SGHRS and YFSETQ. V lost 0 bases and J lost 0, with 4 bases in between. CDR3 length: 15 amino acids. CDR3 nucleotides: TGCGCCAGCAGCTTGGATCTCTCTGGGGCCAACGTCCTGACTTTC. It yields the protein CASSLDLSGANVLTF. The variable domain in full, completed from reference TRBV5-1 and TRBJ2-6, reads KAGVTQTPRYLIKTRGQQVTLSCSPISGHRSVSWYQQTPGQGLQFLFEYFSETQRNKGNFPGRFSGRQFSNSRSEMNVSTLELGDSALYLCASSLDLSGANVLTFGAGSRLTVL.

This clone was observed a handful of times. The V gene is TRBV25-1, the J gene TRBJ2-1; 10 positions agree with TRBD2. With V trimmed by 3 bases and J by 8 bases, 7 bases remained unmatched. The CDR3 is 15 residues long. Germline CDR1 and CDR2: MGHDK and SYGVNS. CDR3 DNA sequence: TGTGCCAGCAGTGACCCGGGACTAGCGCGATATGAGCAGTTCTTC. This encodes CASSDPGLARYEQFF.

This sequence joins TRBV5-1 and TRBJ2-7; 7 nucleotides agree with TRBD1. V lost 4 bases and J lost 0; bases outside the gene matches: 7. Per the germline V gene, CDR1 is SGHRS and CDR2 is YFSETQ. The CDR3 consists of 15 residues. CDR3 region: CASSTYGTDSYEQYF. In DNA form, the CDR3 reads TGCGCCAGCAGCACTTATGGGACAGACTCCTACGAGCAGTACTTC.

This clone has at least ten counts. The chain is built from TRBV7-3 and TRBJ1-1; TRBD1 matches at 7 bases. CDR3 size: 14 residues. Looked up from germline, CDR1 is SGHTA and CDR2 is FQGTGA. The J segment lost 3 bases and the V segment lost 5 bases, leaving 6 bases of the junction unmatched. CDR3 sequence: CASSTRQGDTEAFF. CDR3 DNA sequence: TGTGCCAGCAGCACCCGACAGGGTGACACTGAAGCTTTCTTT.

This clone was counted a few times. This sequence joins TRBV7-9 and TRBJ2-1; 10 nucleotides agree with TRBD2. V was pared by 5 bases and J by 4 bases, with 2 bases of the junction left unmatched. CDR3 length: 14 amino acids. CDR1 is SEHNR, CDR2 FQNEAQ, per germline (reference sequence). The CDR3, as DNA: TGTGCCAGCAGCGCGGGACTAGCGTACAATGAGCAGTTCTTC. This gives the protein CASSAGLAYNEQFF.

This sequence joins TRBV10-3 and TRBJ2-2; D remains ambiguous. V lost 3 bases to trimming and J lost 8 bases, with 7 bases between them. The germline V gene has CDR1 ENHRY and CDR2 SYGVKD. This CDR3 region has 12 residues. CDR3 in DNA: TGTGCCATCAGTGACGTGGCTGGGGAGCTGTTTTTT. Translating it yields CAISDVAGELFF.

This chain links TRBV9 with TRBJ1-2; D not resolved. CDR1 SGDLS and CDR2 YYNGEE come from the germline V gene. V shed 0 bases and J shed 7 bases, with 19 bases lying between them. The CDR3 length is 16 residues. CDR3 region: CASSVVGNSELTGYTF. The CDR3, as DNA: TGTGCCAGCAGCGTAGTCGGTAACAGTGAACTGACTGGCTACACCTTC.

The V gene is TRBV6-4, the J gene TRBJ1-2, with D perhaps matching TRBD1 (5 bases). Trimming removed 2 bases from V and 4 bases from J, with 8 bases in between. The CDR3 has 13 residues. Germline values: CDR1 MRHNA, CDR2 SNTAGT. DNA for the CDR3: TGTGCCAGCAGTGACCCAGGGTCCTATGGCTACACCTTC. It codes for CASSDPGSYGYTF.

The CDR3 DNA follows: TGTGCCAGCACGTTAGCGGGGTCCTACGAGCAGTACTTC. It encodes CASTLAGSYEQYF. V gene TRBV11-2 combines with J gene TRBJ2-7; 8 positions agree with TRBD2. Trimming at V came to 7 bases and at J to 1 base, leaving 3 bases not matched to a gene. There are 13 residues in the CDR3. Germline V gene sequence: CDR1 SGHAT, CDR2 FQNNGV.

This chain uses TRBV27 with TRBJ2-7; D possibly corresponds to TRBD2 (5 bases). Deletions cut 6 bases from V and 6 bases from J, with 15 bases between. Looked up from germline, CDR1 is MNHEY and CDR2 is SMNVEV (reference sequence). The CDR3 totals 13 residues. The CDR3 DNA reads TGTGCCAGCAGGGGAGACACGACCGCCGAGCAGTACTTC. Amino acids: CASRGDTTAEQYF.

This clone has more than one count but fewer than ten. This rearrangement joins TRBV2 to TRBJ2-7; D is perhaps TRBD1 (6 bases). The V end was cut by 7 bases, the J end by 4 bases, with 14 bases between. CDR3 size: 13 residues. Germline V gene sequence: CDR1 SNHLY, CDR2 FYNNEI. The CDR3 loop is CASKAGEYYEQYF. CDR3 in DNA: TGTGCCAGCAAGGCAGGGGAGTATTACGAGCAGTACTTC.

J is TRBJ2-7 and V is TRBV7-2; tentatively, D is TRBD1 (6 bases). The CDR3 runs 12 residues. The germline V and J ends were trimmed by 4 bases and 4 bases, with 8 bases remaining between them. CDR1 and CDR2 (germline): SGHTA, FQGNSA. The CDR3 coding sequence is TGTGCCAGCAGCTCGCAGGGGTACGAGCAGTACTTC. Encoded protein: CASSSQGYEQYF.

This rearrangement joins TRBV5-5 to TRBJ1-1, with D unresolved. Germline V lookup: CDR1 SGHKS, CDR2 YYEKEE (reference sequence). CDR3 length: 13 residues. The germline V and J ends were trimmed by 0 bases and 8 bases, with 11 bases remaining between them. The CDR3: CASSLGEGSEAFF. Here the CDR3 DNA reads TGTGCCAGCAGCTTGGGAGAAGGGAGCGAAGCTTTCTTT.

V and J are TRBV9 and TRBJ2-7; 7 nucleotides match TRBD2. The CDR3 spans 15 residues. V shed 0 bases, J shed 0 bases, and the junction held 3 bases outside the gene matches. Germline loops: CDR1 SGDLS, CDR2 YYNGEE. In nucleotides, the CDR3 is TGTGCCAGCAGCGTAGGAACTAGCGACTCCTACGAGCAGTACTTC. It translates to CASSVGTSDSYEQYF.

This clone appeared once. The CDR3 DNA follows: TGTGCCAGCAGTATAGCTGGGAATGAGCAGTTCTTC. This encodes CASSIAGNEQFF. The gene calls are TRBV6-5 and TRBJ2-1; D gene ambiguous. Trimming took off 5 bases at V and 7 bases at J, with 9 bases between the two ends. The CDR3 loop spans 12 amino acids. In germline, CDR1 is MNHEY, CDR2 SVGAGI.

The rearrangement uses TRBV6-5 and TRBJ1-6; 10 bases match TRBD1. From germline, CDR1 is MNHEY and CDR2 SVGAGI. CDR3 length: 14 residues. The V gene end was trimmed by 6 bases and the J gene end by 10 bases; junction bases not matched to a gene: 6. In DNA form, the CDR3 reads TGTGCCAGCAGGCCCGACAGGGGGCCATCACCCCTCCACTTT. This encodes CASRPDRGPSPLHF.

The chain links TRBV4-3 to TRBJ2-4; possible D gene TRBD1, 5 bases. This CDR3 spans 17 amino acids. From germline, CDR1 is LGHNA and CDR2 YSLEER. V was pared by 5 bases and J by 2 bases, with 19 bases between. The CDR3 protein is CASSSNPGQITKNIQYF. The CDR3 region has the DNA TGCGCCAGCAGCAGCAACCCCGGACAAATAACCAAAAACATTCAGTACTTC.